This T cell receptor beta chain was sequenced during a study of identical twins. TCRdb reprocessed the 5' RACE reads via MiXCR and lists one record per CDR3 protein. Found here are around 690,000 distinct CDR3 sequences, 21% of them singletons; the top ten hold approximately 4.5%. This clonotype was seen more than once but under ten times. These data are also associated with another study on T cells expressing NK-cell markers. From that second work: The study found these clonotypes also leading the CD3+CD56-NKG2C+ fraction in several donors.

Sequenced material: PBMCs. The sequence came from a woman aged 18-30 years in good health.

For the CDR3, the DNA is TGTGCCAGCACAGTCTACAATCAGCCCCAGCATTTT. It is translated as CASTVYNQPQHF. The rearrangement joins TRBV21-1 to TRBJ1-5. TRBV21-1 is termed a pseudogene. The CDR3 totals 12 residues.